This T cell receptor beta chain was recorded in a study of T cells expressing NK-cell markers. Study-wide findings and caveats: Five to seven of the donors carried dominant NKG2C+ clonotypes that took up 1.0-7.0% of their CD8+ T cells. Whether expanded NKG2C+ T cell clones were HCMV-specific remained unclear. Researchers report these clonotypes also headed the CD3+CD56-NKG2C+ fraction in several donors.

Researchers built TCR beta cDNA using 5'RACE template switching with UMIs. No DNA is given; TCRdb re-called the 5' RACE reads and lists each CDR3 protein once. This table lists about 460,000 distinct CDR3 sequences. With regard to this clonotype: As yet, its antigen is unknown.

This CDR3 comprises 15 residues. Looked up from germline, CDR1 is SGHAT and CDR2 is FQNNGV. The sequence came from a woman in her fifties or sixties in good health. The source material was blood T cells: a sorted CD56 or NKG2C T cell subset, CD4+ or CD8+ T cells, or bulk PBMC T cells (not recorded which). The V call is TRBV11-2, the J call TRBJ2-1; absent DNA, TCRdb's TRBD2 call cannot be checked. CDR3 region: CASSALSGRRGEQFF. The whole variable domain, remainder taken from reference TRBV11-2 and TRBJ2-1, is EAGVAQSPRYKIIEKRQSVAFWCNPISGHATLYWYQQILGQGPKLLIQFQNNGVVDDSQLPKDRFSAERLKGVDSTLKIQPAKLEDSAVYLCASSALSGRRGEQFFGPGTRLTVL.